Below, 3 T cell receptor beta chains from the same sample are listed, as sequenced in a study of blood T cell repertoires in COVID-19. Libraries were prepared by immunoSEQ multiplex PCR; TCRdb keeps only in-frame clonotypes and omits some of them. The data contain about 150,000 clones, roughly four fifths of them seen just once; the ten biggest clones take up 25% to 30%. What was sequenced was peripheral blood. The receptors originated from a woman between 55 and 75 years old with acute or convalescent COVID-19.

The chain couples TRBV5-1 to TRBJ2-3, with D possibly TRBD1 on 6 matching bases. Germline V gene data show CDR1 as SGHRS and CDR2 as YFSETQ. V lost 4 bases and J 6 bases, leaving 21 bases between the germline ends. The CDR3 contains 16 residues. CDR3 loop: CASSLVGGIGVDTQYF. For the CDR3, the DNA is TGCGCCAGCAGCCTCGTTGGGGGCATTGGCGTGGATACGCAGTATTTT.

The J gene is TRBJ1-1, the V gene TRBV29-1; no reliable D call. Trimming left V 4 bases short and J 0 bases short, with 6 bases between. CDR1 and CDR2 from the germline V gene are SQVTM and ANQGSEA. CDR3 length: 12 residues. DNA for the CDR3: TGCAGCGTTGTTATTATGAACACTGAAGCTTTCTTT. As protein: CSVVIMNTEAFF.

The chain has TRBV4-1 and TRBJ1-1, with 8 bases lining up with TRBD1. Germline values: CDR1 MGHRA, CDR2 YSYEKL. The J segment lost 5 bases and the V segment lost 1 base, leaving 3 bases of the junction unmatched. The CDR3 runs 14 residues. The CDR3: CASSQARTGTEAFF. The CDR3 DNA reads as TGCGCCAGCAGCCAAGCCCGGACAGGGACTGAAGCTTTCTTT.